Shown below are 7 T cell receptor beta chains from a single sample sequenced in a study of T cells after somatic rescue of genetic block. Profiled with immunoSEQ multiplex PCR; TCRdb holds only in-frame clones, not every one. The sample includes under 150,000 clones, just over 90% of them seen just once. The material sequenced was peripheral blood mononuclear cells (PBMCs). The source is a woman aged 18-30 years.

This chain links TRBV14 with TRBJ1-2, with D possibly being TRBD1 (6 bases). Germline lookup yields CDR1 SGHDN and CDR2 FVKESK. V lost 5 bases and J 7 bases, leaving 14 bases between the germline ends. The CDR3 sequence is 13 residues long. The CDR3 loop reads CASSWGTRTGYTF. Here the CDR3 DNA reads TGTGCCAGCAGCTGGGGGACAAGAACTGGCTACACCTTC. Looking up the rest from reference TRBV14 and TRBJ1-2 gives the full variable domain: EAGVTQFPSHSVIEKGQTVTLRCDPISGHDNLYWYRRVMGKEIKFLLHFVKESKQDESGMPNNRFLAERTGGTYSTLKVQPAELEDSGVYFCASSWGTRTGYTFGSGTRLTVV.

The V and J genes are TRBV11-2 and TRBJ2-7; either TRBD1 or TRBD2 may supply D (6 bases each). V was pared by 5 bases and J by 6 bases, with 32 bases between. CDR3 length equals 19 residues. Germline V lookup: CDR1 SGHAT, CDR2 FQNNGV. Here the CDR3 reads CASSPGAGKVRKLVGEQYF. The DNA for the CDR3 is TGTGCCAGCAGCCCGGGGGCAGGGAAAGTTAGAAAGCTAGTAGGCGAGCAGTACTTC.

V is TRBV5-4 and J is TRBJ1-6, with unresolved D. Germline V gene lookup returns CDR1 SGHNT and CDR2 YYREEE (reference sequence). V was shortened by 0 bases and J by 14 bases, with 9 bases between the two germline ends. The CDR3 covers 12 residues. The CDR3 DNA reads as TGTGCCAGCAGCTTGGGAGACGGGGCCCTCCACTTT. Its translation is CASSLGDGALHF.

The chain uses TRBV28 and TRBJ1-5; 9 bases map to TRBD1. The ends lost 5 bases at V and 6 bases at J; junction bases unmatched: 14. The CDR3 runs to 17 residues. Germline values: CDR1 MDHEN, CDR2 SYDVKM. The CDR3 loop is CASSPPTGTGNSQPQHF. CDR3 sequence (DNA): TGTGCCAGCAGTCCACCAACCGGGACAGGGAACTCTCAGCCCCAGCATTTT.

The chain uses TRBV4-1 and TRBJ1-5; 7 bases agree with TRBD1. Losses at the gene ends were 1 base for V and 2 bases for J; bases not matched to a gene: 2. This CDR3 has 15 amino acids. Germline-derived CDR1 and CDR2 are MGHRA and YSYEKL. The CDR3 nucleotides read TGCGCCAGCAGCCAAGGCGACAGGGGCAATCAGCCCCAGCATTTT. This gives the protein CASSQGDRGNQPQHF.

Note on this clone: Distinct nucleotide sequences in the sample also encode this CDR3. The chain carries TRBV30 and TRBJ2-7, with 8 positions matching TRBD1. Germline V lookup: CDR1 GTSNPN, CDR2 SVGIG (reference sequence). The CDR3 has 14 amino acids. The junction had 7 bases not matched to a gene; V was cut back by 3 bases and J by 3 bases. DNA for the CDR3: TGTGCCTGGAGCCGCGGGACAGGTTACTACGAGCAGTACTTC. It specifies CAWSRGTGYYEQYF.

A few counts support this clone. V gene TRBV28 combines with J gene TRBJ1-5, with no clear D. There are 10 residues in the CDR3. Germline CDR1 MDHEN, CDR2 SYDVKM. Trimming left V 10 bases short and J 6 bases short, with 7 bases between. CDR3 bases: TGTGCCACCGACGGTCAGCCCCAGCATTTT. Amino acid sequence: CATDGQPQHF. The full variable domain, rest sourced from reference TRBV28 and TRBJ1-5, is DVKVTQSSRYLVKRTGEKVFLECVQDMDHENMFWYRQDPGLGLRLIYFSYDVKMKEKGDIPEGYSVSREKKERFSLILESASTNQTSMYLCATDGQPQHFGDGTRLSIL.